The 12 T cell receptor beta chains in this list originate from one sample, sequenced in a study of OX40 agonist ivuxolimab in advanced cancers. The method was immunoSEQ multiplex PCR; TCRdb's version includes in-frame clones alone and lacks a portion of them. The sample includes some 50,000 clones, around 89% seen only once; the top ten take roughly 31%. Material: CD4+ or CD8+ T cells sorted from blood, obtained in a trial of the OX40 agonist ivuxolimab. The receptors derive from an adult with an advanced solid tumor such as melanoma, head and neck, liver or kidney cancer.

This chain connects TRBV14 to TRBJ1-1; D may be TRBD1 (5 bases). Germline loops: CDR1 SGHDN, CDR2 FVKESK. CDR3 size: 13 residues. The V end was cut by 1 base, the J end by 10 bases, with 13 bases between. CDR3 DNA sequence: TGTGCCAGCAGCCAAGGTGGGGCGCGTGGAGCTTTCTTT. Translated: CASSQGGARGAFF.

This rearrangement joins TRBV7-9 to TRBJ2-2, with 7 bases matching TRBD2. Per germline, CDR1 SEHNR and CDR2 FQNEAQ (reference sequence). The CDR3 is 17 residues long. Losses at the gene ends were 4 bases for V and 3 bases for J; bases not matched to a gene: 11. The DNA of the CDR3 is TGTGCCAGCAGCTGGAGCCCGGGGGGAGCAGACACCGGGGAGCTGTTTTTT. Translating gives CASSWSPGGADTGELFF.

The V gene is TRBV28, the J gene TRBJ2-1; 15 bases match TRBD2. Per the germline V gene, CDR1 is MDHEN and CDR2 is SYDVKM. This CDR3 region has 16 residues. After removal of 4 bases from V and 9 bases from J, the junction contained 7 bases not matched to a gene. In nucleotides, the CDR3 is TGTGCCAGCAGTTCCGGGACTAGCGGGAGGTGGAGTGAGCAGTTCTTC. Translated: CASSSGTSGRWSEQFF.

J is TRBJ2-7 and V is TRBV20-1; the D gene is possibly TRBD1 (6 bases). Trimming removed 4 bases from V and 4 bases from J, with 8 bases in between. Germline-derived CDR1 and CDR2 are DFQATT and SNEGSKA (reference sequence). CDR3 length: 11 residues. CDR3 in amino acids: CSATTGYEQYF. The DNA of the CDR3 is TGCAGTGCTACAACAGGGTACGAGCAGTACTTC.

The chain recombines TRBV5-1 with TRBJ2-7; possibly TRBD2 for D (5 bases). Trimming pared 0 bases from V and 4 bases from J, leaving 11 bases between. The CDR3 runs 14 residues. CDR1 SGHRS and CDR2 YFSETQ come from the germline V gene. The chain's CDR3 is CASSLGGAGYEQYF. The CDR3 nucleotides read TGCGCCAGCAGCTTGGGAGGTGCGGGTTACGAGCAGTACTTC.

This chain connects TRBV10-1 to TRBJ2-3; D not certain. Germline assignment: CDR1 WNHNN and CDR2 SYGVQD (reference sequence). The CDR3 runs 15 residues. V lost 3 bases to trimming and J lost 2 bases, with 12 bases between them. The chain's CDR3 is CASSEGLPNTDTQYF. The CDR3 nucleotides are TGCGCCAGCAGTGAAGGCCTACCCAACACAGATACGCAGTATTTT.

The chain recombines TRBV5-8 with TRBJ2-1; 7 bases agree with TRBD1. The CDR3 runs to 16 residues. The germline CDR1 and CDR2 sequences are SGHTS and YDEGEE. V lost 0 bases to trimming and J lost 9 bases; unmatched junction nucleotides: 12. CDR3 sequence: CASSLVTGDLMGEQFF. DNA for the CDR3: TGTGCCAGCAGCTTGGTCACAGGGGATCTGATGGGTGAGCAGTTCTTC.

This chain connects TRBV15 to TRBJ2-1; 7 nucleotides align to TRBD2. Per the germline V gene, CDR1 is LNHNV and CDR2 is YYDKDF (reference sequence). The trim removed 3 bases at V and 5 bases at J, leaving 10 bases unmatched. The CDR3 spans 16 residues. The CDR3 region is CATSSSRGGADNEQFF. Here the CDR3 DNA reads TGTGCCACCAGCAGCTCCCGCGGGGGAGCAGACAATGAGCAGTTCTTC.

The chain links TRBV19 to TRBJ1-5, with D tentatively TRBD1 (5 bases). Trimming pared 4 bases from V and 0 bases from J, leaving 10 bases between. The CDR3 runs to 15 residues. Germline values: CDR1 LNHDA, CDR2 SQIVND (reference sequence). CDR3 coding DNA: TGTGCCAGTAGTAAGGACAACTATAGCAATCAGCCCCAGCATTTT. Translated: CASSKDNYSNQPQHF. Full variable domain (outside the CDR3, taken from reference TRBV19 and TRBJ1-5): DGGITQSPKYLFRKEGQNVTLSCEQNLNHDAMYWYRQDPGQGLRLIYYSQIVNDFQKGDIAEGYSVSREKKESFPLTVTSAQKNPTAFYLCASSKDNYSNQPQHFGDGTRLSIL.

CDR3 nucleotide sequence: TGTGCCAGCAGCCCGCAAGGACTAGCGGGTTACAATGAGCAGTTCTTC. Protein: CASSPQGLAGYNEQFF. The V gene is TRBV5-4, the J gene TRBJ2-1; TRBD2 matches 11 bases. The V and J ends lost 4 bases and 4 bases, in that order; junction bases with no gene match: 7. This CDR3 spans 16 amino acids. The V gene's germline CDR1 is SGHNT and CDR2 YYREEE (reference sequence).

The rearrangement joins TRBV7-9 to TRBJ2-3, with D perhaps matching TRBD2 (5 bases). CDR1 is SEHNR and CDR2 is FQNEAQ in the germline V gene (reference sequence). The ends were cut back, 4 bases at V and 2 bases at J, with 13 bases in the middle. The CDR3 length is 15 residues. The CDR3 region is CASSWQDFSTDTQYF. CDR3 nucleotide sequence: TGTGCCAGCAGCTGGCAGGACTTTTCCACAGATACGCAGTATTTT. The full variable domain, in which reference TRBV7-9 and TRBJ2-3 provide the parts outside the CDR3, is DTGVSQNPRHKITKRGQNVTFRCDPISEHNRLYWYRQTLGQGPEFLTYFQNEAQLEKSRLLSDRFSAERPKGSFSTLEIQRTEQGDSAMYLCASSWQDFSTDTQYFGPGTRLTVL.

The chain uses TRBV9 and TRBJ2-1; 10 bases are shared with TRBD2. V shed 7 bases and J 4 bases; nucleotides not matched to a gene: 8. The CDR3 spans 15 residues. The germline CDR1 and CDR2 sequences are SGDLS and YYNGEE. The CDR3 loop is CASGFTSGMYNEQFF. In DNA, the CDR3 is TGTGCCAGCGGTTTCACTAGCGGGATGTACAATGAGCAGTTCTTC.